The present TCR beta chain was sequenced within a study of shared clonotypes between healthy human individuals. Sequencing was performed with immunoSEQ multiplex PCR; in TCRdb, only in-frame clones are kept and a portion is missing. Altogether hundreds of thousands of clones are present, 74% being singletons, with the ten largest covering roughly 1.7%. Trimming removed 6 bases from V and 1 base from J; junction bases left unmatched: 7. The CDR3 loop spans 15 amino acids. Germline V CDR1 and CDR2: MNHNS, SASEGT. Sequenced sample: memory CD4+ T cells sorted from blood. The subset is: CD45RA-negative fraction. This receptor was obtained from a woman aged 25 to 39 in good health. V is TRBV6-1 and J is TRBJ1-2; 8 positions agree with TRBD1. CDR3 in DNA: TGTGCCAGCAGGGCAGGGGGCCTTCTTAACTATGGCTACACCTTC. It yields the protein CASRAGGLLNYGYTF.